The next 7 T cell receptor beta chains were all read from a single sample in a study of T cell responses to AZD1222 COVID-19 vaccine. Clones were sequenced by immunoSEQ multiplex PCR, and TCRdb holds only the in-frame ones, with some missing. The sample has around 150,000 clones, 92% seen once. Material: peripheral blood, obtained on day 0 of MenACWY control vaccination. The origin of the receptors is an adult in good health.

In its sample, this clone was seen a few times. The CDR3 region has the DNA TGTGCCAGCAGTGAACCCTCGGGAGGCCAGCCCCAGCATTTT. It specifies CASSEPSGGQPQHF. The chain combines TRBV2 with TRBJ1-5; no reliable D call. The V gene lost 2 bases and the J gene lost 7 bases, with 12 bases spanning the gap. The CDR3 is 14 residues long. Germline V gene lookup returns CDR1 SNHLY and CDR2 FYNNEI.

CDR3 sequence: CASSQLAGGLHNEQFF. The DNA for the CDR3 is TGTGCCAGCAGTCAACTAGCGGGAGGCTTGCACAATGAGCAGTTCTTC. This chain connects TRBV27 to TRBJ2-1; TRBD2 matches at 12 bases. V shed 5 bases and J 5 bases; nucleotides not matched to a gene: 7. Germline V gene data show CDR1 as MNHEY and CDR2 as SMNVEV (reference sequence). The CDR3 totals 16 residues.

The chain couples TRBV24-1 to TRBJ1-5; D not resolved. From germline, CDR1 is KGHDR and CDR2 SFDVKD. V lost 5 bases and J lost 5, with 9 bases in between. There are 13 residues in the CDR3. The CDR3: CATSGAGYQPQHF. For the CDR3, the DNA is TGTGCCACCAGTGGGGCCGGTTATCAGCCCCAGCATTTT.

V is TRBV9 and J is TRBJ2-2; no clear D. The length of the CDR3 is 13 residues. The V gene's germline CDR1 is SGDLS and CDR2 YYNGEE. Trimming cost V 7 bases and J 8 bases, with 15 bases left between them. This chain's CDR3 is CASGQTWVGELFF. DNA for the CDR3: TGTGCCAGCGGGCAAACCTGGGTGGGGGAGCTGTTTTTT.

The chain couples TRBV27 to TRBJ2-2; 9 bases align to TRBD1. The junction had 11 bases not matched to a gene; V was cut back by 2 bases and J by 7 bases. Germline lookup yields CDR1 MNHEY and CDR2 SMNVEV (reference sequence). The CDR3 is 17 residues long. The CDR3 region is CASSLARTGTGIGELFF. CDR3 DNA sequence: TGTGCCAGCAGTTTAGCCCGGACAGGGACAGGGATCGGGGAGCTGTTTTTT.

The chain recombines TRBV28 with TRBJ1-5; D gene uncertain. CDR3 length: 16 amino acids. CDR1 is MDHEN and CDR2 is SYDVKM in the germline V gene. With 6 bases removed from V and 0 bases from J, the gap between germline ends came to 15 bases. CDR3 DNA sequence: TGTGCCAGCAGCCTTCACCTCGGGAATAGCAATCAGCCCCAGCATTTT. Amino acid sequence: CASSLHLGNSNQPQHF.

The chain carries TRBV4-3 and TRBJ1-5, with D uncertain. The length of the CDR3 is 14 residues. V was trimmed by 0 bases and J by 1 base, leaving 4 bases between them. Germline CDR1 is LGHNA and CDR2 is YSLEER. The CDR3 DNA sequence: TGCGCCAGCAGCCAAGATTGGAGCAATCAGCCCCAGCATTTT. Translating it yields CASSQDWSNQPQHF.